The rows below give T cell receptor beta chains drawn from one sample of a study of vaccination and CD4 T cells after COVID-19. TCRdb redid the calling of the PCR reads with MiXCR, one entry per CDR3 protein. This sample has roughly 15,000 distinct CDR3 sequences, with approximately 51% found just once. The antigens these receptors bind are not known. Sequenced material: CD4+ T cells from blood, cultured in vitro. The source of these receptors is a human donor who had recovered from COVID-19. CDR3s include the opening cysteine and the closing phenylalanine or tryptophan. The D gene is left open where the match is weak. Only some rows state a clone size, as once, few, many or a class for expanded clones.

>.|TRBV12-3/TRBV12-4|TRBJ2-2|.
TGTGCCAGCAGTCGTAGTGCGAACACCGGGGAGCTGTTTTTT
CASSRSANTGELFF
>.|TRBV10-2|TRBJ1-1|.
TGCGCCGCATCAGAGATGAGGGCGAATGAAGCTTTCTTT
CAASEMRANEAFF
>few|TRBV20-1|TRBJ2-5|TRBD1
TGCAGTGCTAGAGGGCCCCACCCGCGGACAGGGTTTGAGGAGACCCAGTACTTC
CSARGPHPRTGFEETQYF
>.|TRBV27|TRBJ2-7|.
TGTGCCAGCAGACCAAACCAAGACTACGAGCAGTACTTC
CASRPNQDYEQYF
>few|TRBV6-1|TRBJ1-2|.
TGTGCCAGCAGAAGGGACAACAACTATGGCTACACCTTC
CASRRDNNYGYTF
>.|TRBV12-3/TRBV12-4|TRBJ1-5|.
TGTGCCAGCAGTTCTTGGGAAAATAGCAATCAGCCCCAGCATTTT
CASSSWENSNQPQHF
>once|TRBV2|TRBJ2-1|.
TGTGCCAGCAGAGACAGTATGAGCTCCTACAATGAGCGGTTCTTC
CASRDSMSSYNERFF
>once|TRBV2|TRBJ2-6|TRBD1
TGTGCCAGCAGTGAGGAGAACAGGGGGCGCTATGGGGCCAACGTCCTGACTTTC
CASSEENRGRYGANVLTF
>.|TRBV7-9|TRBJ2-5|.
TGTGCCAGCAGCTTAGGGCAGAACCAAGAGACCCAGTACTTC
CASSLGQNQETQYF
>few|TRBV2|TRBJ2-7|.
TGTGCCAGCAAGTATTTAGGTCAGGACTCCTACGAGCAGTACTTC
CASKYLGQDSYEQYF
>few|TRBV11-2|TRBJ1-5|.
TGTGCCAGCAGCGCCGCCGGGACATTGGGGCCCCAGCATTTT
CASSAAGTLGPQHF
>.|TRBV25-1|TRBJ2-2|.
TGTGCCAGCAGTGAAATGGGATACCAGGGCACCGGGGAGCTGTTTTTT
CASSEMGYQGTGELFF
>few|TRBV7-6|TRBJ2-7|.
TGTGCCAGCAGCAAAGGGGGGGACGAGCAGTACTTC
CASSKGGDEQYF
>few|TRBV6-1|TRBJ1-5|.
TGTGCCAGCAGGGTCGACAGAAATAGCAATCAGCCCCAGCATTTT
CASRVDRNSNQPQHF
>.|TRBV20-1|TRBJ1-2|.
TGCAGTGCTACCACACTGAACTATGGCTACACCTTC
CSATTLNYGYTF
>.|TRBV24-1|TRBJ2-3|.
TGTGCCACCAGTGATCTGACTACCTCAGATACGCAGTATTTT
CATSDLTTSDTQYF
>.|TRBV6-1|TRBJ1-5|.
TGTGCCAGCAGCCCAGGAACCCCGAGGAAGCCCCAGCATTTT
CASSPGTPRKPQHF
>.|TRBV20-1|TRBJ1-5|.
TGCAGTGCTTTTGTTTATCGCAATCAGCCCCAGCATTTT
CSAFVYRNQPQHF
>.|TRBV27|TRBJ2-2|TRBD2
TGTGCCAGCAGTCCTATTAGCGGGAGGTCCCTTCTGAGTCCCGGGGAGCTGTTTTTT
CASSPISGRSLLSPGELFF
>.|TRBV21-1|TRBJ2-7|.
TGTGCCAGCAGCAAAAAAACTAGCTCCTACGAGCAGTACTTC
CASSKKTSSYEQYF
>.|TRBV20-1|TRBJ2-7|TRBD1
TGCAGTGCTAGGTTTGAAGGGACAGGGGTCAGGGAGCAGTACTTC
CSARFEGTGVREQYF
>few|TRBV15|TRBJ1-5|.
TGTGCCACCAGCAGAGACCTTACCGGGGACCTTGCGCGTCAGCCCCAGCATTTT
CATSRDLTGDLARQPQHF
>.|TRBV27|TRBJ2-2|.
TGTGCCAGCGCCCAACAAGGGACCGGGGAGCTGTTTTTT
CASAQQGTGELFF
>.|TRBV7-2|TRBJ1-1|TRBD1
TGTGCCAGCAGCTTAGGACAGGGCATGAACACTGAAGCTTTCTTT
CASSLGQGMNTEAFF
>few|TRBV15|TRBJ2-7|TRBD2
TGTGCCACCAGCAGCGGGGGACTAGAAGGCTACGAGCAGTACTTC
CATSSGGLEGYEQYF
>.|TRBV6-2/TRBV6-3|TRBJ1-1|.
TGTGCCAGTAAGTCCGTGGGGACTGAAGCTTTCTTT
CASKSVGTEAFF
>.|TRBV10-3|TRBJ2-3|.
TGTGCCATCAGTTGGGGGGCAGATACGCAGTATTTT
CAISWGADTQYF
>.|TRBV2|TRBJ2-3|.
TGTGCCAGCCGGGGGGCCGATACGCAGTATTTT
CASRGADTQYF
>once|TRBV19|TRBJ2-2|TRBD1
TGTGCCAGTACTGGACAGGGTGGGACCGGGGAGCTGTTTTTT
CASTGQGGTGELFF
>.|TRBV19|TRBJ2-7|.
TGTGCCAGTAGTATCGTAAGGACTCAAGCCATCTACGAGCAGTACTTC
CASSIVRTQAIYEQYF
>.|TRBV28|TRBJ2-7|.
TGTGCCAGCAGACCTCGGGACGGCATCTCCTACGAGCAGTACTTC
CASRPRDGISYEQYF
>few|TRBV20-1|TRBJ2-4|.
TGCAGTGCCTCAGGGCAAAACATTCAGTACTTC
CSASGQNIQYF
>.|TRBV15|TRBJ2-7|.
TGTGCCACCAGCAACAGGGGGGGCTCCTACGAGCAGTACTTC
CATSNRGGSYEQYF
>few|TRBV6-4|TRBJ1-1|.
TGTGCCAGCAGTGCCCCGACAGTAAACACTGAAGCTTTCTTT
CASSAPTVNTEAFF
>.|TRBV10-2|TRBJ1-4|.
TGCGCCAGCAGTGATTCGACCGACCCGCACTTGTTTTTT
CASSDSTDPHLFF
>.|TRBV2|TRBJ1-5|.
TGTGCCAGCAGTGAGGGCGGGAATCAGCCCCAGCATTTT
CASSEGGNQPQHF
>few|TRBV20-1|TRBJ1-1|TRBD1
TGCAGTGCCGGACAGGAGGGCACTGAAGCTTTCTTT
CSAGQEGTEAFF
>few|TRBV2|TRBJ1-5|.
TGTGCCAGCAGTGCTGGTCCAGGATATAGCAATCAGCCCCAGCATTTT
CASSAGPGYSNQPQHF
>.|TRBV9|TRBJ2-3|.
TGTGCCAGCAGCACATACGCAGATACGCAGTATTTT
CASSTYADTQYF
>.|TRBV5-5|TRBJ2-6|.
TGTGCCAGCCTGACAGAATCTGGGGCCAACGTCCTGACTTTC
CASLTESGANVLTF
>.|TRBV20-1|TRBJ1-1|.
TGCAGTGCTAGAGATCCGGGAGCGAACACTGAAGCTTTCTTT
CSARDPGANTEAFF
>few|TRBV7-9|TRBJ2-3|TRBD1
TGTGCCAGCAGCTTCGACAGGGGACGAACAGATACGCAGTATTTT
CASSFDRGRTDTQYF
>.|TRBV15|TRBJ2-5|TRBD2
TGTGCCACCAGCAGAGAGGGGGAGGGTTTTAGAGAGACCCAGTACTTC
CATSREGEGFRETQYF
>once|TRBV28|TRBJ1-1|.
TGTGCCAGCAGTTTGCCGTCGGGGCCCGACACTGAAGCTTTCTTT
CASSLPSGPDTEAFF
>.|TRBV20-1|TRBJ2-7|TRBD1
TGCAGTGCTAGAGATCTCGGGACAGGGGGCTTCGAGCAGTACTTC
CSARDLGTGGFEQYF
>.|TRBV2|TRBJ2-7|.
TGTGCCAGCAGCGGAGAAGACTCCTACGAGCAGTACTTC
CASSGEDSYEQYF
>few|TRBV20-1|TRBJ2-7|.
TGCAGTGCCAGAGAGGGGGGACGGATCTACGAGCAGTACTTC
CSAREGGRIYEQYF
>few|TRBV21-1|TRBJ1-5|.
TGTGCCAGCAGGCTTCCCAGGGTCGGAGGAAGCAATCAGCCCCAGCATTTT
CASRLPRVGGSNQPQHF
>.|TRBV10-2|TRBJ2-3|.
TGCGCCAGCAGTGAACAGGGGGGGACCCCCACAGATACGCAGTATTTT
CASSEQGGTPTDTQYF
>.|TRBV2|TRBJ1-2|TRBD1
TGTGCCAGCAGTCAACAGGGGAACTATGGCTACACCTTC
CASSQQGNYGYTF
>.|TRBV11-3|TRBJ2-3|TRBD2
TGTGCCAGCAGCCAACGAATGTTTAGCGGGGCTATCCCAGATACGCAGTATTTT
CASSQRMFSGAIPDTQYF
>.|TRBV27|TRBJ1-4|.
TGTGCCAGCAGTCCAATTTGGGGGAAGGATGAAAAACTGTTTTTT
CASSPIWGKDEKLFF
>.|TRBV27|TRBJ2-7|.
TGTGCCAGCAGTCTATCCGGGACGGACTCCTACGAGCAGTACTTC
CASSLSGTDSYEQYF
>few|TRBV15|TRBJ2-1|TRBD2
TGTGCCACCAGCAGGGAGTATACGAGACTAGCGGGGTACAATGAGCAGTTCTTC
CATSREYTRLAGYNEQFF